These T cell receptor beta chains were read from a single sample in a study of blood T cell repertoires in COVID-19. Here immunoSEQ multiplex PCR was the method, and the copy in TCRdb shows in-frame clones only, minus some. This table has over 85,000 clones, around 87% appearing once. The sequencing sample was made of peripheral blood. These TCRs come from a human donor in a cohort sampled during active COVID-19. Each CDR3 is given with its conserved first and last residue. The D gene is left open where the match is weak. Some rows mark clone size as missing; the rest say once, few, many or name a class of expanded clone.

D: TRBD1
V: TRBV7-2
J: TRBJ1-4
size: NA
DNA: TGTGCCAGCAGCCCAATGGGACAGGGTAATGAAAAACTGTTTTTT
CDR3: CASSPMGQGNEKLFF

D: NA
V: TRBV20-1
J: TRBJ2-7
size: NA
DNA: TGCAGTGCTAGTAATGGGCAGGGTGCCTACGAGCAGTACTTC
CDR3: CSASNGQGAYEQYF

D: TRBD2
V: TRBV20-1
J: TRBJ2-7
size: NA
DNA: TGCAGTGCTAGCACTAGCGGGAGGCAGTACTTC
CDR3: CSASTSGRQYF

D: NA
V: TRBV11-1
J: TRBJ1-1
size: NA
DNA: TGTGCCAGCAGCTTAGTACCAGGTGGAGCTTTCTTT
CDR3: CASSLVPGGAFF

D: TRBD1
V: TRBV5-6
J: TRBJ1-4
size: NA
DNA: TGTGCCAGCAGCTTAACAGGGGGTAATGAAAAACTGTTTTTT
CDR3: CASSLTGGNEKLFF

D: NA
V: TRBV9
J: TRBJ1-5
size: NA
DNA: TGTGCCAGCAGCGCAGACAGAAATCAGCCCCAGCATTTT
CDR3: CASSADRNQPQHF

D: NA
V: TRBV9
J: TRBJ2-1
size: NA
DNA: TGTGCCAGCAGCTCCACACAAAGCTCCTACAATGAGCAGTTCTTC
CDR3: CASSSTQSSYNEQFF

D: NA
V: TRBV12-3/TRBV12-4
J: TRBJ1-2
size: NA
DNA: TGTGCCAGCAGCCCCGGGAGGGACTATGGCTACACCTTC
CDR3: CASSPGRDYGYTF

D: NA
V: TRBV6-5
J: TRBJ1-2
size: once
DNA: TGTGCCAGCAGTAATCCCCAGGGCGAATATGGCTACACCTTC
CDR3: CASSNPQGEYGYTF

D: NA
V: TRBV9
J: TRBJ2-1
size: NA
DNA: TGTGCCAGCAGCCCTACGGGAGAGATTAATGAGCAGTTCTTC
CDR3: CASSPTGEINEQFF

D: TRBD2
V: TRBV27
J: TRBJ2-3
size: NA
DNA: TGTGCCAGCAGTTTCGGGCTAGCGGGCACAGATACGCAGTATTTT
CDR3: CASSFGLAGTDTQYF

D: NA
V: TRBV24-1
J: TRBJ2-5
size: NA
DNA: TGTGCCACCTCGCCGGGGGAAGGTTCGCAAGAGACCCAGTACTTC
CDR3: CATSPGEGSQETQYF

D: NA
V: TRBV6-2/TRBV6-3
J: TRBJ2-7
size: NA
DNA: TGTGCCAGCAACCCATCGACAGGCAACTACGAGCAGTACTTC
CDR3: CASNPSTGNYEQYF

D: NA
V: TRBV28
J: TRBJ1-1
size: NA
DNA: TGTGCCAGCCGTTGGCCCGGTGGCAGGCAGAACACTGAAGCTTTCTTT
CDR3: CASRWPGGRQNTEAFF

D: NA
V: TRBV28
J: TRBJ1-2
size: once
DNA: TGTGCCAGCAGTTTGGGGGCTTACTATGGCTACACCTTC
CDR3: CASSLGAYYGYTF

D: NA
V: TRBV5-1
J: TRBJ1-1
size: NA
DNA: TGCGCCAGCAGCTTGAACAGTCCTCCCACTGAAGCTTTCTTT
CDR3: CASSLNSPPTEAFF

D: TRBD2
V: TRBV28
J: TRBJ2-7
size: NA
DNA: TGTGCCAGCAGGATGAGCGGGAGGGCCTACGAGCAGTACTTC
CDR3: CASRMSGRAYEQYF

D: TRBD1
V: TRBV10-1
J: TRBJ2-1
size: few
DNA: TGCGCCAGCAGTGATTTGGGACAGGGGTCGAATGAGCAGTTCTTC
CDR3: CASSDLGQGSNEQFF

D: TRBD2
V: TRBV3-1/TRBV3-2
J: TRBJ2-3
size: NA
DNA: TGTGCCAGCAGCCAAGGACTAGCGGGAGGCGGGACGCAGTATTTT
CDR3: CASSQGLAGGGTQYF

D: NA
V: TRBV16
J: TRBJ1-5
size: NA
DNA: TGTGCCAGCAGCCCAGGTTTGGGTCGGAATCAGCCCCAGCATTTT
CDR3: CASSPGLGRNQPQHF

D: TRBD2
V: TRBV5-4
J: TRBJ2-1
size: NA
DNA: TGTGCCAGCAGCTTCGGGGGGATTGCAATCTACAATGAGCAGTTCTTC
CDR3: CASSFGGIAIYNEQFF

D: NA
V: TRBV19
J: TRBJ2-3
size: NA
DNA: TGTGCCAGTAGTATAGGAGCAGCGGACACAGATACGCAGTATTTT
CDR3: CASSIGAADTDTQYF

D: TRBD2
V: TRBV5-6
J: TRBJ2-7
size: NA
DNA: TGTGCCAGCACCCGGGTGGGACTAGCGGGAGTCGAGCAGTACTTC
CDR3: CASTRVGLAGVEQYF

D: NA
V: TRBV12-2
J: TRBJ2-1
size: NA
DNA: TGTGCAAGTCGCCCGAGGGACTTAAAGTACAATGAGCAGTTCTTC
CDR3: CASRPRDLKYNEQFF

D: NA
V: TRBV21-1
J: TRBJ1-1
size: NA
DNA: TGTGCCAGCAGCGCTATAGGGGCAGACACTGAAGCTTTCTTT
CDR3: CASSAIGADTEAFF